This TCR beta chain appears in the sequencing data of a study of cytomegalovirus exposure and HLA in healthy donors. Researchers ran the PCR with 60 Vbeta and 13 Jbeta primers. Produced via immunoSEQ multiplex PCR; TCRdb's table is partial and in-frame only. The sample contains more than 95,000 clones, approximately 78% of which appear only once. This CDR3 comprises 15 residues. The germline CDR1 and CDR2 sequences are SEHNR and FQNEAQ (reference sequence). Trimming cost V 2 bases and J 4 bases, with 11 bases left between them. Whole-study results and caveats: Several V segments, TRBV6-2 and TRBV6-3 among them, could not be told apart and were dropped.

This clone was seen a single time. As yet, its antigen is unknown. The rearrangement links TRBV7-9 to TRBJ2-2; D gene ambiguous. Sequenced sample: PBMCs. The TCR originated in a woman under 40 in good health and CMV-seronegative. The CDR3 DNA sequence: TGTGCCAGCAGCTTATCCCCTAAATCCACCGGGGAGCTGTTTTTT. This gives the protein CASSLSPKSTGELFF.